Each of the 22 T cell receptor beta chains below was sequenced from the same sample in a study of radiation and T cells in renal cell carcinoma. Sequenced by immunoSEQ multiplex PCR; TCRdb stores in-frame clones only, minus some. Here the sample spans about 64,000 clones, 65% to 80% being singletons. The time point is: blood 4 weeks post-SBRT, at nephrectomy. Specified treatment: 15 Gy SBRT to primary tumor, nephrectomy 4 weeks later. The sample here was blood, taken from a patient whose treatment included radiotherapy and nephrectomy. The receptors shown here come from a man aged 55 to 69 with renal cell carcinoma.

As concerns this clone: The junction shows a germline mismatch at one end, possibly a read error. CDR3 DNA sequence: TGTGCCAGCGGTTTATCCGGCCAGGGGAATGAAAAACTGTTTTTT. This encodes CASGLSGQGNEKLFF. V usage is TRBV27 and J usage is TRBJ1-4, with D perhaps TRBD1 (6 bases). From germline, CDR1 is MNHEY and CDR2 SMNVEV (reference sequence). This CDR3 is built from 15 residues.

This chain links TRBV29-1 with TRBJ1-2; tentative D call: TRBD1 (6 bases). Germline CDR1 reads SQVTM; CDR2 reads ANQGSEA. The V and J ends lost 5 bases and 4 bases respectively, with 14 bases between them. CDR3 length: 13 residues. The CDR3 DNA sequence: TGCAGCGTTCTACACAGGGTCGGCTATGGCTACACCTTC. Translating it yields CSVLHRVGYGYTF.

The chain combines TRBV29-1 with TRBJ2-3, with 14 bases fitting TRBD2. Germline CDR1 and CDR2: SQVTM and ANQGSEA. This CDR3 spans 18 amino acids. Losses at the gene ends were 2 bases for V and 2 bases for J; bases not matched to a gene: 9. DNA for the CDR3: TGCAGCGTTGAACGCCTCGGGACTAGCGGGAGATCCACAGATACGCAGTATTTT. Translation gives CSVERLGTSGRSTDTQYF.

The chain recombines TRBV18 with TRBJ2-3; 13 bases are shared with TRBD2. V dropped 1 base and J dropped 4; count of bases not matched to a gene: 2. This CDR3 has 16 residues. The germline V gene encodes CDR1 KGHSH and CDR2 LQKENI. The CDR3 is CASSPRTSGSSDTQYF. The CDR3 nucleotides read TGTGCCAGCTCACCACGGACTAGCGGGAGCTCAGATACGCAGTATTTT.

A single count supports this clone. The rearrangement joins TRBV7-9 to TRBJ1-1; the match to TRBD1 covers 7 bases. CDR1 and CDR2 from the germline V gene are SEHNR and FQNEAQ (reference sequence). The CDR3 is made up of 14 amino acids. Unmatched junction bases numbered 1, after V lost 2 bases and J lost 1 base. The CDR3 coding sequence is TGTGCCAGCAGCTTAACAGGGGAGAACACTGAAGCTTTCTTT. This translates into CASSLTGENTEAFF.

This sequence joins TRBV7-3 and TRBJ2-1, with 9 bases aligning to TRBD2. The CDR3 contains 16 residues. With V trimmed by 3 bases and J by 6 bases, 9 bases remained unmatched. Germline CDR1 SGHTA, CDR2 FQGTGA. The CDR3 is CASSLKGRAGGNEQFF. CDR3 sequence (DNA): TGTGCCAGCAGCTTGAAAGGGCGAGCGGGAGGCAATGAGCAGTTCTTC. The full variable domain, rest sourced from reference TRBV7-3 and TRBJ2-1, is GAGVSQTPSNKVTEKGKYVELRCDPISGHTALYWYRQSLGQGPEFLIYFQGTGAADDSGLPNDRFFAVRPEGSVSTLKIQRTERGDSAVYLCASSLKGRAGGNEQFFGPGTRLTVL.

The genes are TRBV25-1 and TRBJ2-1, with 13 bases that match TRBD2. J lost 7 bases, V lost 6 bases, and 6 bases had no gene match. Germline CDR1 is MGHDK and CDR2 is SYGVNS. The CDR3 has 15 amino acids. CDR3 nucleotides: TGTGCCAGCAGGGCCGGGACTAGCGGGGTTAATGAGCAGTTCTTC. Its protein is CASRAGTSGVNEQFF.

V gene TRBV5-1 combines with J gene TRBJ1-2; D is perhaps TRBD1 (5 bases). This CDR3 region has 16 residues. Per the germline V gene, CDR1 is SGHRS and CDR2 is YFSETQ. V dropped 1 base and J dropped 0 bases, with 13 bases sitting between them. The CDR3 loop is CASSLSGDAANYGYTF. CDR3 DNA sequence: TGCGCCAGCAGCTTGTCCGGGGACGCAGCTAACTATGGCTACACCTTC.

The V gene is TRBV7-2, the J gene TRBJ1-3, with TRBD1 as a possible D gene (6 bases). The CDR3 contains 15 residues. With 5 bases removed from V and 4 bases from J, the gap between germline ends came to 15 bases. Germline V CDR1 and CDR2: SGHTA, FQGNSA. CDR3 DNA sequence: TGTGCCAGCAGCATTACAGGGTTGTCGGGAAACACCATATATTTT. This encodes CASSITGLSGNTIYF.

The CDR3 is CASSRLAAYEQYV. The CDR3 DNA reads TGTGCCAGCAGCAGACTAGCGGCCTACGAGCAGTACGTC. J is TRBJ2-7 and V is TRBV5-8; 9 positions agree with TRBD2. This CDR3 spans 13 amino acids. Germline V gene sequence: CDR1 SGHTS, CDR2 YDEGEE. After removal of 4 bases from V and 2 bases from J, the junction contained 1 base not matched to a gene.

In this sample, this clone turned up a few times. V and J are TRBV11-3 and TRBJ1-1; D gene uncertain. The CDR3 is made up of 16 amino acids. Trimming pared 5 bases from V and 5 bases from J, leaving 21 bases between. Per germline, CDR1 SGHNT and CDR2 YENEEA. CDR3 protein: CASSPKLPIQRTEAFF. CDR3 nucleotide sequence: TGTGCCAGCAGCCCCAAGCTACCCATTCAAAGGACTGAAGCTTTCTTT.

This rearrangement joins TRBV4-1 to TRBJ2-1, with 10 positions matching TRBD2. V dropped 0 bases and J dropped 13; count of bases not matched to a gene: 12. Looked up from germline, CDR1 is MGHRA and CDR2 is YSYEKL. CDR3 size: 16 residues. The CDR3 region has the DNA TGCGCCAGCAGCCAAGATGCGAGCGGGGGGGCCCAGTCTCAGTTCTTC. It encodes CASSQDASGGAQSQFF.

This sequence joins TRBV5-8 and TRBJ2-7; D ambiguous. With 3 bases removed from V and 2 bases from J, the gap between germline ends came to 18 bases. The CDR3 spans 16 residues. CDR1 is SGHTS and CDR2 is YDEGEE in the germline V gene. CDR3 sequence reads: CASSSYSRSYTYEQYV. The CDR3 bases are TGTGCCAGCAGCTCCTATAGCAGGTCATACACCTACGAGCAGTACGTC.

CDR3 sequence (DNA): TGTGCCAGCAGCACCCCCCCATTGGGACAACCCACAGATACGCAGTATTTT. As protein: CASSTPPLGQPTDTQYF. The chain couples TRBV7-9 to TRBJ2-3; maybe TRBD1 (6 bases). Between the trimmed V and J ends, which lost 5 bases and 2 bases, there was a span of 20 bases. The CDR3 extends over 17 amino acids. From germline, CDR1 is SEHNR and CDR2 FQNEAQ (reference sequence).

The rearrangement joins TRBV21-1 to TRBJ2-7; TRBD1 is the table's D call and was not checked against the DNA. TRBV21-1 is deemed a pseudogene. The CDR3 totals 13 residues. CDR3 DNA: TGTGCCAGCAAACAAAGGGGGCTGGGGCCCGGGTACGTC. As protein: CASKQRGLGPGYV.

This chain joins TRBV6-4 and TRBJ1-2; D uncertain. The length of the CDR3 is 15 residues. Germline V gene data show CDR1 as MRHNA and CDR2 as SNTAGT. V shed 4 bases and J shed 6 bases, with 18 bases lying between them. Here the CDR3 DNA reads TGTGCCAGCAGTGCTGAGGTCCGGGCAGCAAATGGCTACACCTTC. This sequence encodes CASSAEVRAANGYTF.

Here the CDR3 DNA reads TGTGCCAGCAGCCCCCAGGGGCAACCCTCGAGGGGCTACACCTTC. Translation: CASSPQGQPSRGYTF. The chain links TRBV6-1 to TRBJ1-2; a possible D gene is TRBD1 (6 bases). Per the germline V gene, CDR1 is MNHNS and CDR2 is SASEGT. This CDR3 spans 15 amino acids. The V end was cut by 6 bases, the J end by 8 bases, with 22 bases between.

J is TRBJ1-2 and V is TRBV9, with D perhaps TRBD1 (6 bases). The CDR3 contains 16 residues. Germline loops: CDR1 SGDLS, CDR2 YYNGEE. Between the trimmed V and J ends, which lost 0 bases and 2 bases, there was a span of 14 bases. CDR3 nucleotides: TGTGCCAGCAGCGTAGCGGGGGGGCCCTTCAACTATGGCTACACCTTC. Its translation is CASSVAGGPFNYGYTF.

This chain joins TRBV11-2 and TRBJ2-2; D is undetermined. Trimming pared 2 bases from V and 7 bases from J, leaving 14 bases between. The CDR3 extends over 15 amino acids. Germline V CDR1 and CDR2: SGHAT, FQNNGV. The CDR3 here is CASSLLPGKIGELFF. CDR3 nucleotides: TGTGCCAGCAGCTTACTCCCAGGAAAGATCGGGGAGCTGTTTTTT.

CDR3 nucleotide sequence: TGCGCCAGCAGCCAAGAGTTGCGGGGGGGCCTAAATGAGCAGTTCTTC. It translates to CASSQELRGGLNEQFF. V and J are TRBV4-3 and TRBJ2-1; 9 nucleotides line up with TRBD2. The germline CDR1 and CDR2 sequences are LGHNA and YSLEER. The CDR3 consists of 16 residues. The J segment lost 7 bases and the V segment lost 0 bases, leaving 7 bases of the junction unmatched.

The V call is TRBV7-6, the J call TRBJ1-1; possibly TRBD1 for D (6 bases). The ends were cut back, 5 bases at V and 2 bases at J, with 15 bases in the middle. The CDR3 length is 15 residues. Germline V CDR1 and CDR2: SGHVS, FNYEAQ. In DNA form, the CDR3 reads TGTGCCAGCAGCGCCACCGGGACACCAAACACTGAAGCTTTCTTT. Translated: CASSATGTPNTEAFF.

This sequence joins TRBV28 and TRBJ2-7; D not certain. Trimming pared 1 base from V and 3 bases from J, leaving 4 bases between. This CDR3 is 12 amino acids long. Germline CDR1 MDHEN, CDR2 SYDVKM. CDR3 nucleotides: TGTGCCAGCAGTTTATTTAGCTACGAGCAGTACTTC. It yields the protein CASSLFSYEQYF. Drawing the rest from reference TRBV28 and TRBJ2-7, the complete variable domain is DVKVTQSSRYLVKRTGEKVFLECVQDMDHENMFWYRQDPGLGLRLIYFSYDVKMKEKGDIPEGYSVSREKKERFSLILESASTNQTSMYLCASSLFSYEQYFGPGTRLTVT.